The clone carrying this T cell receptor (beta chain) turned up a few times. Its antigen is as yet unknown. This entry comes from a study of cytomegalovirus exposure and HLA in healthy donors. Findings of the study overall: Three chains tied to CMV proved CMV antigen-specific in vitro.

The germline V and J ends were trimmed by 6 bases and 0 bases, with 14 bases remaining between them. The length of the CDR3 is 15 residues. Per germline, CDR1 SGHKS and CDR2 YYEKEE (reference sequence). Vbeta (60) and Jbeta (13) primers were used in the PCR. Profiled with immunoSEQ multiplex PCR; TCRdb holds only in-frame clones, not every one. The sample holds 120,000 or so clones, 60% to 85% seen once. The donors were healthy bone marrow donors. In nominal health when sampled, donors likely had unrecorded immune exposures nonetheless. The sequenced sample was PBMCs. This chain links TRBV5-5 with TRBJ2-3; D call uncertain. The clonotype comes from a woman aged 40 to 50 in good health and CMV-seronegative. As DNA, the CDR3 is TGTGCCAGCACCTCAGAACCCCTGAGCACAGATACGCAGTATTTT. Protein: CASTSEPLSTDTQYF.